Here is one T cell receptor (beta chain) with its context. Its antigen is not identified. This CDR3 has 12 residues. After removal of 6 bases from V and 3 bases from J, the junction contained 3 bases not matched to a gene. Germline CDR1 and CDR2: SGHTS and YDEGEE. In the source study's methods: For the immunoSEQ data, sequences were junction-only without quality scores, so filtering differed. TCRdb's table, derived via immunoSEQ multiplex PCR, lists solely in-frame clones and lacks some. The V and J calls and clone size come from that table; D and trimming were worked out from the DNA. Here the sample spans millions of clones, under 95% being singletons. Naive CD8 cells, CD45RO-negative and positively selected for CCR7, excluded terminally differentiated effector memory CD45RA+ cells. The data were obtained in a study of shared clonotypes between healthy human individuals. Study in general: The donor group consisted of a couple of women and a few men, aged 18 to 49. Each donor's CD4 naive and CD4 memory cells filled three plates apiece, CD8 naive two, and CD8 memory one. Broader study findings: Clonotypes shared by all four sorted-subset donors had higher generation probabilities than non-shared clonotypes.

The sequencing input was naive CD8+ T cells from PBMCs. This TCR derives from a man in his late teens or twenties in good health. Some clones in this sample may be carry-over from other donors' samples. The chain links TRBV5-8 to TRBJ2-7; TRBD2 matches 7 bases. CDR3: CASTGDYYEQYF. In DNA, the CDR3 is TGTGCCAGCACCGGGGACTACTACGAGCAGTACTTC.